These T cell receptor beta chains were read from a single sample in a study of blood T cell repertoires in COVID-19. Assay used: immunoSEQ multiplex PCR; TCRdb lists only in-frame clones, some missing. The sample consists of over 75,000 clones, under 85% of them appearing once. Sequenced sample: peripheral blood. These receptors were taken from a man between 65 and 85 years old with acute or convalescent COVID-19. The CDR3 runs from the conserved cysteine through the conserved F or W. A D gene is named only where the DNA matches it firmly. The size entry is marked missing in some rows and otherwise reads once, few, many or a size class.

TRBV7-8	TRBJ1-6	TRBD1	-	14	CASSAWDSNSPLHF	TGTGCCAGCAGCGCGTGGGACAGCAATTCACCCCTCCACTTT
TRBV9	TRBJ2-5	-	-	14	CASSVAPDQETQYF	TGTGCCAGCAGCGTAGCTCCGGACCAAGAGACCCAGTACTTC
TRBV5-6	TRBJ1-1	TRBD1	-	15	CASSFGTGLNTEAFF	TGTGCCAGCAGCTTCGGGACAGGACTTAACACTGAAGCTTTCTTT
TRBV7-3	TRBJ2-7	TRBD2	-	15	CASSLLAGESYEQYF	TGTGCCAGCAGCTTACTAGCGGGGGAATCCTACGAGCAGTACTTC
TRBV27	TRBJ2-4	TRBD2	few	18	CASSLRGAGMLAKNIQYF	TGTGCCAGCAGTTTGCGGGGAGCGGGGATGTTAGCCAAAAACATTCAGTACTTC
TRBV5-8	TRBJ1-1	-	-	15	CASSLYTGGNTEAFF	TGTGCCAGCAGCTTGTACACAGGCGGGAACACTGAAGCTTTCTTT
TRBV7-2	TRBJ2-2	-	few	17	CASSFGRGTSNTGELFF	TGTGCCAGCAGCTTCGGCAGGGGCACTTCGAACACCGGGGAGCTGTTTTTT
TRBV10-1	TRBJ2-7	TRBD1	-	13	CASSEGQGYEQYF	TGCGCCAGCAGTGAGGGACAGGGCTACGAGCAGTACTTC
TRBV4-1	TRBJ2-1	-	-	15	CASSPREGGNNEQFF	TGCGCCAGCAGCCCGAGGGAGGGGGGGAACAATGAGCAGTTCTTC
TRBV6-5	TRBJ2-5	-	once	13	CASSTNAGETQYF	TGTGCCAGCAGTACGAATGCGGGAGAGACCCAGTACTTC
TRBV5-6	TRBJ1-3	TRBD1	-	16	CASSGDRGLSGNTIYF	TGTGCCAGCAGCGGAGACAGGGGTCTCTCTGGAAACACCATATATTTT
TRBV27	TRBJ2-3	TRBD2	-	15	CASRTTSGGAAAQYF	TGTGCCAGCAGGACTACTAGCGGGGGGGCGGCGGCGCAGTATTTT
TRBV28	TRBJ1-1	TRBD1	-	13	CASSQGAGTEAFF	TGTGCCAGCAGCCAGGGGGCGGGCACTGAAGCTTTCTTT
TRBV2	TRBJ1-4	-	-	16	CASSEVPVGTNEKLFF	TGTGCCAGCAGTGAAGTCCCGGTGGGCACTAATGAAAAACTGTTTTTT
TRBV6-5	TRBJ1-2	-	-	13	CASSPRLNYGYTF	TGTGCCAGCAGCCCGAGATTGAACTATGGCTACACCTTC
TRBV2	TRBJ2-3	-	-	12	CASSGIRDTQYF	TGTGCCAGCAGTGGCATCAGAGATACGCAGTATTTT
TRBV2	TRBJ2-5	-	-	11	CASSLEETQYF	TGTGCCAGCAGTTTAGAAGAGACCCAGTACTTC
TRBV7-9	TRBJ1-1	-	-	15	CASSSPDRKNTEAFF	TGTGCCAGCAGCTCTCCGGACAGAAAGAACACTGAAGCTTTCTTT
TRBV7-2	TRBJ2-1	TRBD2	-	15	CASSLDWGRGNEQFF	TGTGCCAGCAGCTTAGATTGGGGGAGGGGCAATGAGCAGTTCTTC
TRBV3-1/TRBV3-2	TRBJ2-3	TRBD2	-	18	CASSQEGRLAGLSDTQYF	TGTGCCAGCAGCCAAGAAGGGCGACTAGCGGGGTTGTCAGATACGCAGTATTTT
TRBV19	TRBJ2-5	-	-	13	CASSMTGGETQYF	TGTGCCAGTAGCATGACCGGAGGAGAGACCCAGTACTTC
TRBV29-1	TRBJ1-1	-	many	11	CSVAGSTEAFF	TGCAGCGTTGCTGGGAGCACTGAAGCTTTCTTT
TRBV28	TRBJ1-1	-	-	13	CASGGAGYTEAFF	TGTGCCAGCGGTGGGGCAGGGTACACTGAAGCTTTCTTT
TRBV25-1	TRBJ2-2	-	-	16	CASSDGRGANTGELFF	TGTGCCAGCAGTGATGGGCGGGGAGCGAACACCGGGGAGCTGTTTTTT
TRBV6-6	TRBJ1-3	TRBD1	-	15	CASSRQGINGNTIYF	TGTGCCAGCAGTAGACAGGGGATAAATGGAAACACCATATATTTT
TRBV2	TRBJ2-2	-	-	14	CASRAGANTGELFF	TGTGCCAGCAGAGCAGGGGCCAACACCGGGGAGCTGTTTTTT
TRBV18	TRBJ1-2	TRBD1	-	14	CASSRTGDSYGYTF	TGTGCCAGCTCCCGCACAGGGGACAGCTATGGCTACACCTTC
TRBV2	TRBJ1-1	TRBD1	-	14	CASSQDRVSTEAFF	TGTGCCAGCAGTCAGGACAGGGTAAGCACTGAAGCTTTCTTT
TRBV24-1	TRBJ2-7	TRBD2	few	15	CATSSSGGPSYEQYF	TGTGCCACCAGTAGCAGCGGGGGCCCCTCCTACGAGCAGTACTTC
TRBV5-4	TRBJ2-1	-	-	17	CASSLVGRGRKYNEQFF	TGTGCCAGCAGCTTGGTGGGGCGGGGGCGCAAATACAATGAGCAGTTCTTC
TRBV7-2	TRBJ2-2	TRBD1	-	15	CASSLEGQGTGELFF	TGTGCCAGCAGCTTAGAAGGACAGGGGACCGGGGAGCTGTTTTTT
TRBV4-1	TRBJ2-1	-	-	16	CASSRQISVQESEQFF	TGCGCCAGCAGCCGCCAAATCAGCGTACAGGAAAGTGAGCAGTTCTTC
TRBV2	TRBJ2-7	-	-	12	CASSDKGVEQYF	TGTGCCAGCAGTGATAAGGGGGTCGAGCAGTACTTC
TRBV7-9	TRBJ1-1	TRBD1	-	13	CASTGTGGEAAFF	TGTGCCAGCACCGGAACAGGGGGCGAAGCAGCTTTCTTT
TRBV5-1	TRBJ1-1	-	-	14	CASSSSHPNTEAFF	TGCGCCAGCAGCTCCTCACACCCGAACACTGAAGCTTTCTTT
TRBV6-5	TRBJ1-1	-	-	14	CASRPQGGNTEAFF	TGTGCCAGCAGGCCACAGGGCGGAAACACTGAAGCTTTCTTT
TRBV2	TRBJ2-2	TRBD1	-	15	CASRTGVGSTGELFF	TGTGCCAGCAGGACAGGGGTAGGGAGCACCGGGGAGCTGTTTTTT
TRBV3-1/TRBV3-2	TRBJ2-3	TRBD2	-	16	CASSQGRLAGLDTQYF	TGTGCCAGCAGCCAAGGACGGCTAGCGGGCCTCGATACGCAGTATTTT
TRBV28	TRBJ1-1	TRBD1	-	16	CASSLWGTGSVTEAFF	TGTGCCAGCAGTTTATGGGGGACAGGGTCCGTCACTGAAGCTTTCTTT
TRBV4-2	TRBJ2-7	TRBD2	-	15	CASSQPGLAGSEQYF	TGTGCCAGCAGCCAGCCGGGACTAGCGGGGAGTGAGCAGTACTTC
TRBV28	TRBJ1-1	-	-	13	CASSFGLSAGAFF	TGTGCCAGCAGTTTCGGGCTATCCGCGGGAGCTTTCTTT
TRBV29-1	TRBJ2-1	-	-	12	CSVTSPRAEQFF	TGCAGCGTTACGTCCCCGAGGGCTGAGCAGTTCTTC
TRBV2	TRBJ1-3	TRBD1	-	13	CAITDRTGNTIYF	TGTGCCATTACGGACAGGACTGGAAACACCATATATTTT
TRBV7-8	TRBJ1-6	TRBD1	-	16	CASSLGGQAFSSPLHF	TGTGCCAGCAGCTTGGGGGGACAGGCCTTCTCTTCACCCCTCCACTTT
TRBV30	TRBJ2-2	-	-	13	CAWSQGNTGELFF	TGTGCCTGGAGTCAGGGTAACACCGGGGAGCTGTTTTTT
TRBV11-3	TRBJ2-3	-	once	14	CASSLEGHTDTQYF	TGTGCCAGCAGCTTAGAGGGGCACACAGATACGCAGTATTTT
TRBV5-1	TRBJ1-1	-	-	15	CASSYTGHPNTEAFF	TGCGCCAGCAGTTACACGGGACACCCGAACACTGAAGCTTTCTTT
TRBV27	TRBJ1-6	-	-	14	CASSLTGLYSPLHF	TGTGCCAGCAGTTTAACGGGTCTTTATTCACCCCTCCACTTT